The rows below give T cell receptor beta chains drawn from one sample of a study of T cell responses to AZD1222 COVID-19 vaccine. Data came from immunoSEQ multiplex PCR; TCRdb stores just in-frame clones and leaves some out. The sample contains about 69,000 clones, 83% of which appear only once. The starting material was peripheral blood, obtained 28 days after the second AZD1222 dose. The receptors stem from an adult who received the AZD1222 COVID-19 vaccine. The CDR3 runs from the conserved cysteine through the conserved F or W. Each record gives: clone size, D gene, J gene, V gene, CDR3 DNA, CDR3 protein. D genes are given only for firm matches. A row's size may be missing; if present it is once, few, many or a size class.

clone_size: NA; d_call: NA; j_call: TRBJ2-1; v_call: TRBV6-5; cdr3_nt: TGTGCCAGCAGACCGGGAGATCTCTACAATGAGCAGTTCTTC; cdr3_aa: CASRPGDLYNEQFF
clone_size: once; d_call: TRBD1; j_call: TRBJ1-4; v_call: TRBV4-1; cdr3_nt: TGCGCCAGCAGCCAAGGGACAGGGCGTCGGAGTGATGAAAAACTGTTTTTT; cdr3_aa: CASSQGTGRRSDEKLFF
clone_size: NA; d_call: TRBD1; j_call: TRBJ1-5; v_call: TRBV2; cdr3_nt: TGTGCCAGCAGAGCAGGACAGGGCCTAAATCAGCCCCAGCATTTT; cdr3_aa: CASRAGQGLNQPQHF
clone_size: few; d_call: TRBD1; j_call: TRBJ2-7; v_call: TRBV27; cdr3_nt: TGTGCCAGCAGTGCTGGGACAGCCGTCTCCTACGAGCAGTACTTC; cdr3_aa: CASSAGTAVSYEQYF
clone_size: NA; d_call: NA; j_call: TRBJ1-1; v_call: TRBV3-1/TRBV3-2; cdr3_nt: TGTGCCAGCAGCCGGTCCGAGAGCGGGGACGGGGAAGCTTTCTTT; cdr3_aa: CASSRSESGDGEAFF
clone_size: NA; d_call: NA; j_call: TRBJ1-5; v_call: TRBV27; cdr3_nt: TGTGCCAGCAGTTGGGGTAACAATCAGCCCCAGCATTTT; cdr3_aa: CASSWGNNQPQHF
clone_size: NA; d_call: NA; j_call: TRBJ1-6; v_call: TRBV24-1; cdr3_nt: TGTGCCACCAGTGTGGACAGTCCCATTTATAATTCACCCCTCCACTTT; cdr3_aa: CATSVDSPIYNSPLHF
clone_size: few; d_call: NA; j_call: TRBJ1-1; v_call: TRBV4-2; cdr3_nt: TGTGCCAGCAGCCCCCAGGCAGGGGCAAACACTGAAGCTTTCTTT; cdr3_aa: CASSPQAGANTEAFF
clone_size: NA; d_call: NA; j_call: TRBJ1-2; v_call: TRBV11-2; cdr3_nt: TGTGCCAGCAGCTTAGATCGAGGAACCTATGGCTACACCTTC; cdr3_aa: CASSLDRGTYGYTF
clone_size: NA; d_call: NA; j_call: TRBJ2-3; v_call: TRBV7-6; cdr3_nt: TGTGCCAGCAGCTTACAACTATTAGGCACAGATACGCAGTATTTT; cdr3_aa: CASSLQLLGTDTQYF
clone_size: NA; d_call: NA; j_call: TRBJ1-1; v_call: TRBV5-1; cdr3_nt: TGCGCCAGCAGCCATAATATTAACACTGAAGCTTTCTTT; cdr3_aa: CASSHNINTEAFF
clone_size: NA; d_call: NA; j_call: TRBJ1-2; v_call: TRBV24-1; cdr3_nt: TGTGCCACCAGTGATTTGCATGGCTACACCTTC; cdr3_aa: CATSDLHGYTF
clone_size: NA; d_call: NA; j_call: TRBJ2-7; v_call: TRBV7-3; cdr3_nt: TGTGCCAGCAGCTCCCAACAGGGCTACGAGCAGTACTTC; cdr3_aa: CASSSQQGYEQYF
clone_size: few; d_call: TRBD1; j_call: TRBJ2-7; v_call: TRBV4-1; cdr3_nt: TGCGCCAGCAGCCAAGAGGGGACAGGGGTCGACGAGCAGTACTTC; cdr3_aa: CASSQEGTGVDEQYF
clone_size: NA; d_call: NA; j_call: TRBJ1-6; v_call: TRBV7-2; cdr3_nt: TGTGCCAGCAGCGAGAAACCCTTACAGGGCCTATATAATTCACCCCTCCACTTT; cdr3_aa: CASSEKPLQGLYNSPLHF
clone_size: NA; d_call: NA; j_call: TRBJ2-7; v_call: TRBV11-2; cdr3_nt: TGTGCCAGCAGCTTAGGTGTTAGCGCCTACGAGCAGTACTTC; cdr3_aa: CASSLGVSAYEQYF
clone_size: NA; d_call: NA; j_call: TRBJ1-5; v_call: TRBV5-8; cdr3_nt: TGTGCCAGCAGCTTGCGCGGGGAGGAGGGTCAGCCCCAGCATTTT; cdr3_aa: CASSLRGEEGQPQHF
clone_size: NA; d_call: NA; j_call: TRBJ1-5; v_call: TRBV12-5; cdr3_nt: TGTGCTAGTGGTTTATCGGCAGGGGGCAATCAGCCCCAGCATTTT; cdr3_aa: CASGLSAGGNQPQHF
clone_size: NA; d_call: NA; j_call: TRBJ2-7; v_call: TRBV2; cdr3_nt: TGTGCCAGCAGTGTTTACTACTACGAGCAGTACTTC; cdr3_aa: CASSVYYYEQYF
clone_size: NA; d_call: NA; j_call: TRBJ2-1; v_call: TRBV3-1/TRBV3-2; cdr3_nt: TGTGCCAGCACCCCCTCCGGGGGAGGTGAGCAGTTCTTC; cdr3_aa: CASTPSGGGEQFF
clone_size: NA; d_call: TRBD1; j_call: TRBJ2-7; v_call: TRBV11-3; cdr3_nt: TGTGCCAGCAGCTTGTCATTCTGGACAGGCTCCTACGAGCAGTACTTC; cdr3_aa: CASSLSFWTGSYEQYF
clone_size: once; d_call: TRBD1; j_call: TRBJ2-7; v_call: TRBV7-2; cdr3_nt: TGTGCCAGCAGCTTCTGGACAGGGGGGGACTACGAGCAGTACTTC; cdr3_aa: CASSFWTGGDYEQYF
clone_size: once; d_call: NA; j_call: TRBJ2-1; v_call: TRBV25-1; cdr3_nt: TGTGCCAGCAGTGTCAAGATTAATGAGCAGTTCTTC; cdr3_aa: CASSVKINEQFF
clone_size: NA; d_call: NA; j_call: TRBJ2-5; v_call: TRBV7-9; cdr3_nt: TGTGCCAGCAGCTCCTTACTAGCCGGGGGGACCCAGTACTTC; cdr3_aa: CASSSLLAGGTQYF
clone_size: NA; d_call: NA; j_call: TRBJ2-3; v_call: TRBV11-2; cdr3_nt: TGTGCCAGCACCAGGACTTCTCACATCGCAGATACGCAGTATTTT; cdr3_aa: CASTRTSHIADTQYF
clone_size: few; d_call: NA; j_call: TRBJ2-5; v_call: TRBV27; cdr3_nt: TGTGCCAGCAGTTTATGGGGCCAAGAGACCCAGTACTTC; cdr3_aa: CASSLWGQETQYF